The present T cell receptor (beta chain) was sequenced within a study of blood T cell repertoires in COVID-19. Study as a whole: Spain, Italy and the United States supplied samples that represented acute and convalescent COVID-19. Sample material is recorded as cDNA or gDNA derived from T cells, B-cell-depleted T cells, or PBMCs.

How the authors handled the data: Nucleated cell counts were estimated from reference gene primer amplification. The repertoire was sequenced with immunoSEQ multiplex PCR; TCRdb's copy has only in-frame clones and lacks some. That table supplies the V and J calls and clone size; D and trimming were determined from the DNA. The table includes about 100,000 clones, around four fifths detected once. Looked up from germline, CDR1 is SGHDT and CDR2 is YYEEEE. V was shortened by 6 bases and J by 5 bases, with 11 bases between the two germline ends. This CDR3 region has 12 residues. This chain joins TRBV5-6 and TRBJ1-1, with D hard to call. The sequence derives from a man aged 65 to 85 with active or convalescent COVID-19. The sample comprised peripheral blood. The CDR3 protein is CASMGPSTEAFF. DNA of the CDR3: TGTGCCAGCATGGGCCCGTCGACTGAAGCTTTCTTT.